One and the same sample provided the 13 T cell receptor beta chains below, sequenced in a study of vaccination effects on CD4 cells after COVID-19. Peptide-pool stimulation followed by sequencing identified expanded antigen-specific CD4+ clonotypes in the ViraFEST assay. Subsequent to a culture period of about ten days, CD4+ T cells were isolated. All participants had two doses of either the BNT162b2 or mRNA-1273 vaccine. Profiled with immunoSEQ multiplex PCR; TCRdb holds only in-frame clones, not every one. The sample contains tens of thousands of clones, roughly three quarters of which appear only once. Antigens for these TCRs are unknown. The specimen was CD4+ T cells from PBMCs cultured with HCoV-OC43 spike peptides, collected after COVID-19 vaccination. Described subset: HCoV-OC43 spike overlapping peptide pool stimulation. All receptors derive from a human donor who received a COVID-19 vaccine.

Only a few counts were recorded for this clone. The CDR3 DNA reads as TGTGCCAGCAGCCATAGTAGACAGCCCCAGCATTTT. This sequence encodes CASSHSRQPQHF. This chain connects TRBV12-3 or TRBV12-4 to TRBJ1-5, with D unclear. The CDR3 runs to 12 residues. Between the trimmed V and J ends, which lost 6 bases and 7 bases, there was a span of 10 bases.

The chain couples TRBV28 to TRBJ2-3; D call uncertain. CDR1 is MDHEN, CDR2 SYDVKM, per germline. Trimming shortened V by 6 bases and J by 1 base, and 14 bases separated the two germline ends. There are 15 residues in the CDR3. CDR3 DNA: TGTGCCAGCAGCCCGGTGGTAAAAGGCACAGATACGCAGTATTTT. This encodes CASSPVVKGTDTQYF.

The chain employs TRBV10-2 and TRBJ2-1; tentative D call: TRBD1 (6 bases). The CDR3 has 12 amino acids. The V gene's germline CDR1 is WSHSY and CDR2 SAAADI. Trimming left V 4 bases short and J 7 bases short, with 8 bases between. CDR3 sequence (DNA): TGCGCCAGCAGTGGCAGGGGAAATGAGCAGTTCTTC. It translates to CASSGRGNEQFF.

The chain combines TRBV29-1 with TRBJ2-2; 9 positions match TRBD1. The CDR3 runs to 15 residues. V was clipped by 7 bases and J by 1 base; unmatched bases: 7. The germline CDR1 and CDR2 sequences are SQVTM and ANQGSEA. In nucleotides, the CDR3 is TGCAGCGGGGGTTCGGGACAGGGGAACACCGGGGAGCTGTTTTTT. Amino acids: CSGGSGQGNTGELFF.

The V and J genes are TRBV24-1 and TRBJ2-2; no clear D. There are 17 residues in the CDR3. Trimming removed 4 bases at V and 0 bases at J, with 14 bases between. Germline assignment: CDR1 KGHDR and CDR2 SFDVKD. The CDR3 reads CATSDPGRTANTGELFF. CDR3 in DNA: TGTGCCACCAGTGACCCCGGACGGACCGCGAACACCGGGGAGCTGTTTTTT.

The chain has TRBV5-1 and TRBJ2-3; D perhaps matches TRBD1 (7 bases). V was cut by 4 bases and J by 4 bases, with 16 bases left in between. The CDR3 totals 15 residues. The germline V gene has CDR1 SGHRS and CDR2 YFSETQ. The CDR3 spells CASSRQGGIPDTQYF. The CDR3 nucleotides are TGCGCCAGCAGCCGACAGGGAGGTATCCCAGATACGCAGTATTTT.

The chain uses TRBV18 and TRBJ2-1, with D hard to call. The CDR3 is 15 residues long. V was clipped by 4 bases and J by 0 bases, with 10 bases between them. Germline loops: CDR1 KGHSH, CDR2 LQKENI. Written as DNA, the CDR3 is TGTGCCAGCTCACAGGGAACGAGCTCCTACAATGAGCAGTTCTTC. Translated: CASSQGTSSYNEQFF. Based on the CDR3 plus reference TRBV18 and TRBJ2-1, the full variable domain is NAGVMQNPRHLVRRRGQEARLRCSPMKGHSHVYWYRQLPEEGLKFMVYLQKENIIDESGMPKERFSAEFPKEGPSILRIQQVVRGDSAAYFCASSQGTSSYNEQFFGPGTRLTVL.

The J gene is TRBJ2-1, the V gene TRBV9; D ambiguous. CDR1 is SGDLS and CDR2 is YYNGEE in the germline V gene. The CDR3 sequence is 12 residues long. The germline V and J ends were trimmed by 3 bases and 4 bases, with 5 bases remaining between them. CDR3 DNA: TGTGCCAGCAGCGGTAGGTACAATGAGCAGTTCTTC. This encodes CASSGRYNEQFF.

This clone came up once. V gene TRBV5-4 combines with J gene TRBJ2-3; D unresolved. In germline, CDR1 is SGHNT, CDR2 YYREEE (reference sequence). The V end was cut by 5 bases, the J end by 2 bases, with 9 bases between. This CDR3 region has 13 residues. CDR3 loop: CASSLTHTDTQYF. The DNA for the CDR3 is TGTGCCAGCAGTTTGACCCACACAGATACGCAGTATTTT.

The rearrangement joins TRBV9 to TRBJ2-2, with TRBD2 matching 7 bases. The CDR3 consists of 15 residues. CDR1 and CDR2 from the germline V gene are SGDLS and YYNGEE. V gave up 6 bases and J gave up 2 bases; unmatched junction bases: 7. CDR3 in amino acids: CASTQGGPNTGELFF. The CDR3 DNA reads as TGTGCCAGCACCCAGGGAGGGCCCAACACCGGGGAGCTGTTTTTT. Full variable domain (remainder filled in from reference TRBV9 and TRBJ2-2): DSGVTQTPKHLITATGQRVTLRCSPRSGDLSVYWYQQSLDQGLQFLIQYYNGEERAKGNILERFSAQQFPDLHSELNLSSLELGDSALYFCASTQGGPNTGELFFGEGSRLTVL.

CDR3 amino acids: CASSLWQGGSYDEQFF. The DNA of the CDR3 is TGCGCCAGCAGCTTGTGGCAGGGGGGGTCGTACGATGAGCAGTTCTTC. This chain uses TRBV5-1 with TRBJ2-1, with D perhaps given as TRBD1 or TRBD2 (7 bases each). The CDR3 contains 16 residues. Germline assignment: CDR1 SGHRS and CDR2 YFSETQ. The V and J ends lost 1 base and 8 bases respectively, with 19 bases between them. The variable domain in full, completed from reference TRBV5-1 and TRBJ2-1, reads KAGVTQTPRYLIKTRGQQVTLSCSPISGHRSVSWYQQTPGQGLQFLFEYFSETQRNKGNFPGRFSGRQFSNSRSEMNVSTLELGDSALYLCASSLWQGGSYDEQFFGPGTRLTVL.

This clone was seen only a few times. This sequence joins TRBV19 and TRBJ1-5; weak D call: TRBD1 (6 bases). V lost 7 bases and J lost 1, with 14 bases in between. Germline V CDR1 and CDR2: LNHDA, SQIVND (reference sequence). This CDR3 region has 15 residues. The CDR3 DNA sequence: TGTGCCAGTACGGTAGACAGGTGGAGCAATCAGCCCCAGCATTTT. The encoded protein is CASTVDRWSNQPQHF.

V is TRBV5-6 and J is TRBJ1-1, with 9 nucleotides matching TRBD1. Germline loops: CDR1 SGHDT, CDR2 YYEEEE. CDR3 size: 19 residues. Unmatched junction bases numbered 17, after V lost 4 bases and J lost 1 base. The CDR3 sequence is CASSTVWDRVRDENTEAFF. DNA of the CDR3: TGTGCCAGCAGCACGGTTTGGGACAGGGTGAGGGATGAGAACACTGAAGCTTTCTTT.